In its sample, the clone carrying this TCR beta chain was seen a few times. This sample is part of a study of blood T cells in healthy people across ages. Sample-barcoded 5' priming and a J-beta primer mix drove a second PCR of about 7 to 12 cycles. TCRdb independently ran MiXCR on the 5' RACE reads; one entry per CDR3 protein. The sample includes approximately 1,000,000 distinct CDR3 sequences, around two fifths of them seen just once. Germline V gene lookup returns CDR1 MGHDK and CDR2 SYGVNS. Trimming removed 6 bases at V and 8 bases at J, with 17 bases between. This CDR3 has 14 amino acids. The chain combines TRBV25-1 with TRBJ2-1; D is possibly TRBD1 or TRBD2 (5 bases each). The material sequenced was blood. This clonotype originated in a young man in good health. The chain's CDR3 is CASSPSSRGDEQFF. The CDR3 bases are TGTGCCAGCAGCCCCTCAAGTCGGGGCGATGAGCAGTTCTTC.